These 21 T cell receptor beta chains originate from one sample sequenced in a study of cytomegalovirus exposure and HLA in healthy donors. Primers for the PCR totalled 60 Vbeta and 13 Jbeta. The repertoire was sequenced with immunoSEQ multiplex PCR; TCRdb's copy has only in-frame clones and lacks some. Among some 160,000 clones listed, more than 60% were seen once. Sequencing used PBMCs. The receptors come from a woman aged 25 to 39 in good health and CMV-seronegative.

The chain couples TRBV5-1 to TRBJ1-1; tentative D call: TRBD1 (5 bases). The CDR3 loop spans 17 amino acids. Germline V gene sequence: CDR1 SGHRS, CDR2 YFSETQ. Trimming removed 0 bases at V and 4 bases at J, with 19 bases between. The CDR3 reads CASSLVPLGQGPTEAFF. CDR3 nucleotides: TGCGCCAGCAGCTTGGTCCCCCTAGGGCAGGGCCCCACTGAAGCTTTCTTT.

The chain is built from TRBV11-2 and TRBJ2-5, with 10 nucleotides matching TRBD1. The junction had 4 bases not matched to a gene; V was cut back by 0 bases and J by 3 bases. CDR3 length equals 16 residues. The germline V gene has CDR1 SGHAT and CDR2 FQNNGV. The CDR3 DNA reads TGTGCCAGCAGCTTAGAGGGGACAGGGGTTAAAGAGACCCAGTACTTC. It is translated as CASSLEGTGVKETQYF. The variable domain in full, completed from reference TRBV11-2 and TRBJ2-5, reads EAGVAQSPRYKIIEKRQSVAFWCNPISGHATLYWYQQILGQGPKLLIQFQNNGVVDDSQLPKDRFSAERLKGVDSTLKIQPAKLEDSAVYLCASSLEGTGVKETQYFGPGTRLLVL.

The CDR3 protein is CASSINSPGELFF. The CDR3 DNA is TGTGCCAGTAGTATAAATAGCCCCGGGGAGCTGTTTTTT. This chain links TRBV19 with TRBJ2-2; D gene ambiguous. The germline V gene has CDR1 LNHDA and CDR2 SQIVND (reference sequence). The CDR3 has 13 residues. Trimming removed 2 bases at V and 6 bases at J, with 7 bases between.

A few counts support this clone. This chain joins TRBV7-8 and TRBJ1-4; D is unresolved. This CDR3 has 12 amino acids. V lost 5 bases, J lost 7 bases, and 8 bases lay in between. Germline-derived CDR1 and CDR2 are SGHVS and FQNEAQ. CDR3 nucleotides: TGTGCCAGCAGCCCCTCGGGTGAAAAACTGTTTTTT. Protein sequence: CASSPSGEKLFF.

The V call is TRBV29-1, the J call TRBJ2-3; 7 bases line up with TRBD1. With V trimmed by 7 bases and J by 2 bases, 6 bases remained unmatched. CDR3 size: 13 residues. Germline V gene lookup returns CDR1 SQVTM and CDR2 ANQGSEA. The CDR3 loop is CSGHRGVTDTQYF. The CDR3 coding sequence is TGCAGCGGTCACAGGGGTGTCACAGATACGCAGTATTTT.

This clone was observed a single time. The chain recombines TRBV6-5 with TRBJ2-7, with D possibly matching TRBD2 (5 bases). The CDR3 contains 11 residues. The ends were cut back, 2 bases at V and 6 bases at J, with 5 bases in the middle. Per the germline V gene, CDR1 is MNHEY and CDR2 is SVGAGI. The DNA for the CDR3 is TGTGCCAGCAGTTACGCGGGCGAGCAGTACTTC. Its protein product is CASSYAGEQYF.

This chain connects TRBV7-8 to TRBJ1-1; D may be TRBD1 (6 bases). Trimming took off 0 bases at V and 0 bases at J, with 11 bases between the two ends. Germline V gene lookup returns CDR1 SGHVS and CDR2 FQNEAQ. This CDR3 spans 16 amino acids. CDR3 sequence: CASSLALGQLNTEAFF. The CDR3 region has the DNA TGTGCCAGCAGCTTAGCGCTCGGACAGCTGAACACTGAAGCTTTCTTT.

The genes are TRBV4-1 and TRBJ2-1, with TRBD2 identical over 8 bases. The CDR3 extends over 16 amino acids. The V and J ends lost 4 bases and 6 bases, in that order; junction bases with no gene match: 11. CDR1 is MGHRA and CDR2 is YSYEKL in the germline V gene. CDR3 coding DNA: TGCGCCAGCAGCCGTCCGGGACTAGAGTACTCCAATGAGCAGTTCTTC. Translation: CASSRPGLEYSNEQFF.

The rearrangement uses TRBV7-9 and TRBJ2-3; TRBD1 might be the D (5 bases). Looked up from germline, CDR1 is SEHNR and CDR2 is FQNEAQ (reference sequence). Deletions cut 7 bases from V and 0 bases from J, with 8 bases between. CDR3 length equals 13 residues. CDR3 amino acids: CASNKGSTDTQYF. CDR3 nucleotides: TGTGCCAGCAACAAGGGGAGCACAGATACGCAGTATTTT.

The rearrangement joins TRBV7-6 to TRBJ1-4; no definite D call. V was trimmed by 1 base and J by 4 bases, leaving 16 bases between them. The CDR3 length is 17 residues. Looked up from germline, CDR1 is SGHVS and CDR2 is FNYEAQ. The DNA for the CDR3 is TGTGCCAGCAGCTTAGAGCACGACCGCGCGGATAATGAAAAACTGTTTTTT. Its translation is CASSLEHDRADNEKLFF.

V is TRBV30 and J is TRBJ1-5; 9 bases map to TRBD1. V lost 8 bases, J lost 2 bases, and 4 bases stayed unmatched. The CDR3 has 13 amino acids. Germline-derived CDR1 and CDR2 are GTSNPN and SVGIG (reference sequence). The CDR3 region is CAVGQGGNQPQHF. CDR3 coding DNA: TGTGCCGTGGGACAGGGAGGCAATCAGCCCCAGCATTTT.

The chain employs TRBV30 and TRBJ1-1; TRBD1 is a possible D gene (6 bases). From germline, CDR1 is GTSNPN and CDR2 SVGIG (reference sequence). Trimming took 0 bases from V and 0 from J, leaving 17 bases between them. The CDR3 loop spans 17 amino acids. The CDR3: CAWSVSFRGSLNTEAFF. As DNA, the CDR3 is TGTGCCTGGAGTGTAAGTTTCAGGGGCAGTTTGAACACTGAAGCTTTCTTT.

This clone has just a few counts. This sequence joins TRBV5-5 and TRBJ2-5, with a weak D call TRBD1 (5 bases). Germline V gives CDR1 SGHKS, CDR2 YYEKEE (reference sequence). V shed 3 bases and J shed 5 bases, with 11 bases lying between them. The CDR3 extends over 13 amino acids. CDR3 protein: CASSSQGRETQYF. CDR3 bases: TGTGCCAGCAGCTCGCAGGGTAGGGAGACCCAGTACTTC.

Only one count was recorded for this clone. This sequence joins TRBV2 and TRBJ2-1, with 10 bases aligning to TRBD2. V shed 6 bases and J 4 bases; nucleotides not matched to a gene: 9. The CDR3 consists of 16 residues. CDR1 and CDR2 (germline): SNHLY, FYNNEI. CDR3 nucleotide sequence: TGTGCCAGCAGAGCTTCTAGCGGGGGTCCTTACAATGAGCAGTTCTTC. Its protein product is CASRASSGGPYNEQFF.

Regarding this clone: Other DNA sequences in this specimen translate into the identical CDR3. The chain employs TRBV9 and TRBJ1-1; D ambiguous. Trimming stripped 4 bases from V and 2 bases from J, with 9 bases between. The CDR3 spans 13 residues. Germline V gene lookup returns CDR1 SGDLS and CDR2 YYNGEE. In nucleotides, the CDR3 is TGTGCCAGCAGCCTCCGGGGTAACACTGAAGCTTTCTTT. Translated: CASSLRGNTEAFF.

This rearrangement joins TRBV18 to TRBJ1-1, with TRBD1 matching 7 bases. CDR1 and CDR2 (germline): KGHSH, LQKENI. The CDR3 is 14 residues long. V shed 5 bases and J 0 bases; nucleotides not matched to a gene: 3. This chain's CDR3 is CASSGDRLNTEAFF. For the CDR3, the DNA is TGTGCCAGCTCAGGGGACAGATTGAACACTGAAGCTTTCTTT.

This chain joins TRBV7-9 and TRBJ1-4; D remains ambiguous. CDR1 and CDR2 (germline): SEHNR, FQNEAQ (reference sequence). This CDR3 has 14 amino acids. With 4 bases removed from V and 4 bases from J, the gap between germline ends came to 10 bases. CDR3 DNA sequence: TGTGCCAGCAGCTCGAGGGTCGGTAATGAAAAACTGTTTTTT. Amino acids: CASSSRVGNEKLFF.

This chain connects TRBV7-6 to TRBJ2-1, with D possibly TRBD2 on 7 matching bases. V lost 0 bases, J lost 7 bases, and 13 bases lay in between. This CDR3 comprises 15 residues. Germline loops: CDR1 SGHVS, CDR2 FNYEAQ. Here the CDR3 reads CASSLAGGPGNEQFF. The CDR3 DNA is TGTGCCAGCAGCTTAGCGGGGGGGCCGGGGAATGAGCAGTTCTTC.

The chain employs TRBV10-3 and TRBJ1-4; D gene ambiguous. Germline V gene lookup returns CDR1 ENHRY and CDR2 SYGVKD. The CDR3 covers 14 residues. Trimming took off 4 bases at V and 0 bases at J, with 6 bases between the two ends. DNA of the CDR3: TGTGCCATCAGTGTTGGAGCAACTAATGAAAAACTGTTTTTT. It translates to CAISVGATNEKLFF.

The chain is built from TRBV19 and TRBJ2-3; D ambiguous. Trimming left V 1 base short and J 5 bases short, with 7 bases between. The CDR3 runs 13 residues. From germline, CDR1 is LNHDA and CDR2 SQIVND (reference sequence). The CDR3 bases are TGTGCCAGTAGTATAGTCCCCCTAGATACGCAGTATTTT. Protein sequence: CASSIVPLDTQYF.

On this clone: Additional DNA sequences in this sample encode the identical CDR3. The chain has TRBV4-1 and TRBJ1-6, with D unclear. Per germline, CDR1 MGHRA and CDR2 YSYEKL. Trimming cost V 0 bases and J 10 bases, with 19 bases left between them. The CDR3 runs 17 residues. The CDR3 protein is CASSQEATDGAGSPLHF. The DNA of the CDR3 is TGCGCCAGCAGCCAAGAGGCGACGGACGGAGCGGGATCACCCCTCCACTTT.